The T cell receptor beta chain described here comes from a study of blood T cell repertoires in COVID-19. The CDR3 sequence is 12 residues long. The ends were cut back, 2 bases at V and 6 bases at J, with 8 bases in the middle. Per germline, CDR1 MNHEY and CDR2 SVGEGT. This clone was recorded only once. Some clones are missing from TCRdb's copy, which holds only in-frame ones; the method was immunoSEQ multiplex PCR. The sample records approximately 94,000 clones, roughly 79% being singletons. The TCR sequence derives from a man aged 65 to 85 with active or convalescent COVID-19. The chain joins TRBV6-2 or TRBV6-3 to TRBJ2-7, with a tentative D call TRBD2 (6 bases). The sequenced sample was peripheral blood. The CDR3 DNA is TGTGCCAGCAGTTACGGACTAATCGAGCAGTACTTC. It yields the protein CASSYGLIEQYF.